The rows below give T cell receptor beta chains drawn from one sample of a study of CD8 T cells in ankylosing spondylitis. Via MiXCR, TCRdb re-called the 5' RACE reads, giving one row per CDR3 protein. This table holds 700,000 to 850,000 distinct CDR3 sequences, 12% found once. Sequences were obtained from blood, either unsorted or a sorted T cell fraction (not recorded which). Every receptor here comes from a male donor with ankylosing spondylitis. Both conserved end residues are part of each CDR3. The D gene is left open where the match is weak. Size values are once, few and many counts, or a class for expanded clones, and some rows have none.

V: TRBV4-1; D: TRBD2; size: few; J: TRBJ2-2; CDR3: CASSQVGAGGGELFF; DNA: TGCGCCAGCAGCCAAGTCGGGGCGGGAGGAGGGGAGCTGTTTTTT
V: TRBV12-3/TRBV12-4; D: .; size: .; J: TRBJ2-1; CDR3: CASQSDAYNEQFF; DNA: TGTGCCAGCCAGTCCGACGCCTACAATGAGCAGTTCTTC
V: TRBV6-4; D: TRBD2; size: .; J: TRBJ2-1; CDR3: CASSVEFLAGNEQFF; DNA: TGTGCCAGCAGTGTAGAGTTCCTAGCGGGGAATGAGCAGTTCTTC
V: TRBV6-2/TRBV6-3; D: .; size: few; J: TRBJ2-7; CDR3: CASSFGSTFSYEQYF; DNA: TGTGCCAGCAGTTTCGGGAGTACCTTCTCCTACGAGCAGTACTTC
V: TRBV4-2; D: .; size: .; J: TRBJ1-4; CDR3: CASSQSSGPYEKLFF; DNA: TGTGCCAGCAGCCAATCATCCGGACCGTATGAAAAACTGTTTTTT
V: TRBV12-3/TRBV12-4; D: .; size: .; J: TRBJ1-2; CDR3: CASTADRRGYTF; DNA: TGTGCCAGCACCGCGGACCGCAGGGGCTACACCTTC
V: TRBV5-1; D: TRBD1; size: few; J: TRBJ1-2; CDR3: CASSFGQGNVYGYTF; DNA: TGCGCCAGCAGCTTTGGACAGGGGAACGTCTATGGCTACACCTTC
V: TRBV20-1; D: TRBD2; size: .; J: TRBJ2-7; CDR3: CSATPIREGRDEQYF; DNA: TGCAGTGCCACTCCCATCCGGGAGGGACGAGACGAGCAGTACTTC
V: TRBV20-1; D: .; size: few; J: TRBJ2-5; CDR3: CSARYREETQYF; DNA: TGCAGTGCTAGGTACAGGGAAGAGACCCAGTACTTC
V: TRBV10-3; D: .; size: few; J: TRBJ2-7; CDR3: CATRQPSYEQYF; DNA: TGTGCCACCAGACAGCCCTCCTACGAGCAGTACTTC
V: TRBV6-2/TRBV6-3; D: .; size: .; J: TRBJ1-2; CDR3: CASRTVGLPNYGYTF; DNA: TGTGCCAGCCGAACAGTGGGCCTTCCTAACTATGGCTACACCTTC
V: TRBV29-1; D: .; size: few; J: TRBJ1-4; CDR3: CSVQGLGNEKLFF; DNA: TGCAGCGTGCAGGGCTTGGGGAATGAAAAACTGTTTTTT
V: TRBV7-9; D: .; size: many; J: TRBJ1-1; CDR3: CASSWDRTEAFF; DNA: TGTGCCAGCAGCTGGGACCGAACTGAAGCTTTCTTT
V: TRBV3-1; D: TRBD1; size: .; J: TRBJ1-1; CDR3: CASSQRQGIEAFF; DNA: TGTGCCAGCAGCCAACGACAGGGAATTGAAGCTTTCTTT
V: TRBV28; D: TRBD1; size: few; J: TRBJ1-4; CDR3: CASRTGKGEKLFF; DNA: TGTGCCAGCCGGACAGGGAAAGGAGAAAAACTGTTTTTT
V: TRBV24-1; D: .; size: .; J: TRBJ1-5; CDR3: CATSADVARPQHF; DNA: TGTGCCACCAGTGCCGATGTCGCACGGCCCCAGCATTTT
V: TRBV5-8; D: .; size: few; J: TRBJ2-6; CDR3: CASSLGGVNVLTF; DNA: TGTGCCAGCAGCTTGGGGGGAGTCAACGTCCTGACTTTC
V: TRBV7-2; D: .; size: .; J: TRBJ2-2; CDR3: CASSYSKLQGSGELFF; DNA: TGTGCCAGCAGCTATTCAAAACTACAGGGATCCGGGGAGCTGTTTTTT
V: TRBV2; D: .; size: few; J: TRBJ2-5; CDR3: CASSELLETQYF; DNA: TGTGCCAGCAGTGAACTTTTGGAGACCCAGTACTTC
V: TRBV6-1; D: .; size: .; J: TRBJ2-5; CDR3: CASSPWGVETQYF; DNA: TGTGCCAGCAGCCCATGGGGAGTGGAGACCCAGTACTTC
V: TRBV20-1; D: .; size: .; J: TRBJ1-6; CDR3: CSAIPWGGAYNSPLHF; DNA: TGCAGTGCTATCCCGTGGGGAGGGGCTTATAATTCACCCCTCCACTTT
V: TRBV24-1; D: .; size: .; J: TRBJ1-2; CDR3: CATSDPDGTGNYGYTF; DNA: TGTGCCACCAGTGATCCAGACGGGACGGGGAACTATGGCTACACCTTC
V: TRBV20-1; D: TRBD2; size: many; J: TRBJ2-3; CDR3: CSAGTSGGTDTQYF; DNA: TGCAGTGCGGGGACTAGCGGAGGCACAGATACGCAGTATTTT
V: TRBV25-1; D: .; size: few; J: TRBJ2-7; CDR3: CASSEPLVYEQYF; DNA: TGTGCCAGCAGTGAACCCCTTGTCTACGAGCAGTACTTC
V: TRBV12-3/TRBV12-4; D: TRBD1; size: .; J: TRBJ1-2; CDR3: CASSHPLRQGNGYTF; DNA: TGTGCCAGCAGTCATCCCCTTAGACAGGGCAATGGCTACACCTTC
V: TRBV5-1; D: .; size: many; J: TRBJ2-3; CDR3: CASSLESSADTQYF; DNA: TGCGCCAGCAGCTTGGAATCTAGTGCAGATACGCAGTATTTT
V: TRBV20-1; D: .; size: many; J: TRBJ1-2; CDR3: CIAGQINYGYTF; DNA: TGCATCGCAGGGCAGATTAACTATGGCTACACCTTC